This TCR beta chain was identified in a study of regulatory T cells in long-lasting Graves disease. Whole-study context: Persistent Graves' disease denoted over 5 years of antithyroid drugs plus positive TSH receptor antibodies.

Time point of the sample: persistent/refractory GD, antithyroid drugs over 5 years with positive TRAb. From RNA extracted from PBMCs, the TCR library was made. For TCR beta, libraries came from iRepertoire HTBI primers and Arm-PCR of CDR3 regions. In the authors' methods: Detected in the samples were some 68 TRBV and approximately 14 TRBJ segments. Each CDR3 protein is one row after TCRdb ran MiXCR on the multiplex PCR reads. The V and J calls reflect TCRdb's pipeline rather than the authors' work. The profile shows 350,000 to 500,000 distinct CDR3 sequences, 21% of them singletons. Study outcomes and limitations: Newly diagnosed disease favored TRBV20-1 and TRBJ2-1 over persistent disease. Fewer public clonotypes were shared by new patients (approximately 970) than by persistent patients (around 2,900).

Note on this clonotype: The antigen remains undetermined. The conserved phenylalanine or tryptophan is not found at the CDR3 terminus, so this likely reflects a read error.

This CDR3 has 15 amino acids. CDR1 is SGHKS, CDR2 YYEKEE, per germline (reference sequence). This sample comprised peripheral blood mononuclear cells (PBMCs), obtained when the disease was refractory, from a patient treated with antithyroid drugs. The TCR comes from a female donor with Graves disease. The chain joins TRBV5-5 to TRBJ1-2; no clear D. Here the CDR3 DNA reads TGCGCCAGCAGCTTGGGCGACGCAACTAACTACGGCTACACCCTC. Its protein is CASSLGDATNYGYTL.